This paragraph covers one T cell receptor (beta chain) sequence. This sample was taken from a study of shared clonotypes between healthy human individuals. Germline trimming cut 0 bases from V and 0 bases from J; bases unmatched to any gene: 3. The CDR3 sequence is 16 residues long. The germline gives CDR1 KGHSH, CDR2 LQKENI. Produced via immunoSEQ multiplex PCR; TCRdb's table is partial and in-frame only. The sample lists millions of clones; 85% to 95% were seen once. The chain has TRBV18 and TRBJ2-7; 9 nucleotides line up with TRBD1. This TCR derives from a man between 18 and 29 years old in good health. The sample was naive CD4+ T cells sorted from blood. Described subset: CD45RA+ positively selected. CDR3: CASSPPGQGFSYEQYF. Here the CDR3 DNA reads TGTGCCAGCTCACCACCGGGACAGGGCTTCTCCTACGAGCAGTACTTC.